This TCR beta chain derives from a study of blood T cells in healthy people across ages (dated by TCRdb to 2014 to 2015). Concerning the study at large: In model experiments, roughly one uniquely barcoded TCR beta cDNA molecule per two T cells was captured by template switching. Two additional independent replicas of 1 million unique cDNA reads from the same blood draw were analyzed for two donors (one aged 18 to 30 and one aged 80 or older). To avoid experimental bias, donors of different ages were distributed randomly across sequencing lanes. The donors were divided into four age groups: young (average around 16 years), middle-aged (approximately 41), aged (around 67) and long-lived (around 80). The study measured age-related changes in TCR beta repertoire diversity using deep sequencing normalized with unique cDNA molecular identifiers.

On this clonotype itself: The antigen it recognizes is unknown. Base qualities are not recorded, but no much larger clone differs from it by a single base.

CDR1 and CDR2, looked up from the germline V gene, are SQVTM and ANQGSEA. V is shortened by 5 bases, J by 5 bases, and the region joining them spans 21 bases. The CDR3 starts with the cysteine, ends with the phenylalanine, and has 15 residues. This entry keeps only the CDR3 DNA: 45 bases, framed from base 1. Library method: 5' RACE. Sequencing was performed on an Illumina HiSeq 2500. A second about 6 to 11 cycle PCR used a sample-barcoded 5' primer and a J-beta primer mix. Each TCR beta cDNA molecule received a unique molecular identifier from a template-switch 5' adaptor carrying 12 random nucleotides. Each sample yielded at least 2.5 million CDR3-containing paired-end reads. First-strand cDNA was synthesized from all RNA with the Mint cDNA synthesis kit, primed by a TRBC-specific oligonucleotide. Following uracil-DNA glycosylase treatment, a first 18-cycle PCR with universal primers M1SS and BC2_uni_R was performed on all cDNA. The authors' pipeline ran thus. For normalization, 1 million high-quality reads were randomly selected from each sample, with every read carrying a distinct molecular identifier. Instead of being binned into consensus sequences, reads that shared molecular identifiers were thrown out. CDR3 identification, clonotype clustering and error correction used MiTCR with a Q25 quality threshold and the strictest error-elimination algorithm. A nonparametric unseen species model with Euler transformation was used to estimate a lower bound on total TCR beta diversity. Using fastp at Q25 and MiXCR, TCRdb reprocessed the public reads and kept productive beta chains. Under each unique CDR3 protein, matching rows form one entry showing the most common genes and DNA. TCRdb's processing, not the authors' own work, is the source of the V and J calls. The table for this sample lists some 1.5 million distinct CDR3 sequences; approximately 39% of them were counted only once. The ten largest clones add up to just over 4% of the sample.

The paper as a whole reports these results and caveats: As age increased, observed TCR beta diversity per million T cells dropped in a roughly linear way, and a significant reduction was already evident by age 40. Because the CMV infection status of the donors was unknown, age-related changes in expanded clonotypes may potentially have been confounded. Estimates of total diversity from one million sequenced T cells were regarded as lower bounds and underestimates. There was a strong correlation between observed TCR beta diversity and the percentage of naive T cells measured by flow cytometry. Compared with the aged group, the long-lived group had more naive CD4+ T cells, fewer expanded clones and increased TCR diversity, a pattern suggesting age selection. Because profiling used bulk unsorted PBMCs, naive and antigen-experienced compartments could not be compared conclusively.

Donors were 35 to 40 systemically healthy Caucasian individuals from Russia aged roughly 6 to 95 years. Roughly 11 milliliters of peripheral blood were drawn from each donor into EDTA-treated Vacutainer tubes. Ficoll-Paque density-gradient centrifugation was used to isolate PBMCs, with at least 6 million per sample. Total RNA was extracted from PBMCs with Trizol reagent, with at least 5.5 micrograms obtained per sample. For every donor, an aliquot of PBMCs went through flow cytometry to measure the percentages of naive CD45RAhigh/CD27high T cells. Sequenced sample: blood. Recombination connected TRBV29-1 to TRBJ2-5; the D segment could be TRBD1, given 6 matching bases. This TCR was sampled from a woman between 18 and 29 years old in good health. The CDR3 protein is CSVRKGQGPVETQYF. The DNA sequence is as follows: TGCAGCGTTAGAAAGGGGCAGGGGCCCGTGGAGACCCAGTACTTC.